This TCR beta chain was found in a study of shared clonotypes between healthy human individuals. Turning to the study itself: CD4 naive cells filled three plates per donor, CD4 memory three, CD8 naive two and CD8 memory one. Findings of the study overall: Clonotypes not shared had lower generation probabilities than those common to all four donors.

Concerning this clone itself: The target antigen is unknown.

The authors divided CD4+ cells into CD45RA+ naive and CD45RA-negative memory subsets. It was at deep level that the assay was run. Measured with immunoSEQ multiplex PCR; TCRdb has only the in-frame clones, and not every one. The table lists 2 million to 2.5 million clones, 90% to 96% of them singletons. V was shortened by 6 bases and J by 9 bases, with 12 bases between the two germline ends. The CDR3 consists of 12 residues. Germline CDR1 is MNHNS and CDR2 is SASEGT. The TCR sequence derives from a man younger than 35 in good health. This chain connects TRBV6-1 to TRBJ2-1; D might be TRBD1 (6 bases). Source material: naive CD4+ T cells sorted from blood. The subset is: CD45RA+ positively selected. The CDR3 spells CASRAGVGEQFF. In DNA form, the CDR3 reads TGTGCCAGCAGGGCAGGGGTAGGTGAGCAGTTCTTC.